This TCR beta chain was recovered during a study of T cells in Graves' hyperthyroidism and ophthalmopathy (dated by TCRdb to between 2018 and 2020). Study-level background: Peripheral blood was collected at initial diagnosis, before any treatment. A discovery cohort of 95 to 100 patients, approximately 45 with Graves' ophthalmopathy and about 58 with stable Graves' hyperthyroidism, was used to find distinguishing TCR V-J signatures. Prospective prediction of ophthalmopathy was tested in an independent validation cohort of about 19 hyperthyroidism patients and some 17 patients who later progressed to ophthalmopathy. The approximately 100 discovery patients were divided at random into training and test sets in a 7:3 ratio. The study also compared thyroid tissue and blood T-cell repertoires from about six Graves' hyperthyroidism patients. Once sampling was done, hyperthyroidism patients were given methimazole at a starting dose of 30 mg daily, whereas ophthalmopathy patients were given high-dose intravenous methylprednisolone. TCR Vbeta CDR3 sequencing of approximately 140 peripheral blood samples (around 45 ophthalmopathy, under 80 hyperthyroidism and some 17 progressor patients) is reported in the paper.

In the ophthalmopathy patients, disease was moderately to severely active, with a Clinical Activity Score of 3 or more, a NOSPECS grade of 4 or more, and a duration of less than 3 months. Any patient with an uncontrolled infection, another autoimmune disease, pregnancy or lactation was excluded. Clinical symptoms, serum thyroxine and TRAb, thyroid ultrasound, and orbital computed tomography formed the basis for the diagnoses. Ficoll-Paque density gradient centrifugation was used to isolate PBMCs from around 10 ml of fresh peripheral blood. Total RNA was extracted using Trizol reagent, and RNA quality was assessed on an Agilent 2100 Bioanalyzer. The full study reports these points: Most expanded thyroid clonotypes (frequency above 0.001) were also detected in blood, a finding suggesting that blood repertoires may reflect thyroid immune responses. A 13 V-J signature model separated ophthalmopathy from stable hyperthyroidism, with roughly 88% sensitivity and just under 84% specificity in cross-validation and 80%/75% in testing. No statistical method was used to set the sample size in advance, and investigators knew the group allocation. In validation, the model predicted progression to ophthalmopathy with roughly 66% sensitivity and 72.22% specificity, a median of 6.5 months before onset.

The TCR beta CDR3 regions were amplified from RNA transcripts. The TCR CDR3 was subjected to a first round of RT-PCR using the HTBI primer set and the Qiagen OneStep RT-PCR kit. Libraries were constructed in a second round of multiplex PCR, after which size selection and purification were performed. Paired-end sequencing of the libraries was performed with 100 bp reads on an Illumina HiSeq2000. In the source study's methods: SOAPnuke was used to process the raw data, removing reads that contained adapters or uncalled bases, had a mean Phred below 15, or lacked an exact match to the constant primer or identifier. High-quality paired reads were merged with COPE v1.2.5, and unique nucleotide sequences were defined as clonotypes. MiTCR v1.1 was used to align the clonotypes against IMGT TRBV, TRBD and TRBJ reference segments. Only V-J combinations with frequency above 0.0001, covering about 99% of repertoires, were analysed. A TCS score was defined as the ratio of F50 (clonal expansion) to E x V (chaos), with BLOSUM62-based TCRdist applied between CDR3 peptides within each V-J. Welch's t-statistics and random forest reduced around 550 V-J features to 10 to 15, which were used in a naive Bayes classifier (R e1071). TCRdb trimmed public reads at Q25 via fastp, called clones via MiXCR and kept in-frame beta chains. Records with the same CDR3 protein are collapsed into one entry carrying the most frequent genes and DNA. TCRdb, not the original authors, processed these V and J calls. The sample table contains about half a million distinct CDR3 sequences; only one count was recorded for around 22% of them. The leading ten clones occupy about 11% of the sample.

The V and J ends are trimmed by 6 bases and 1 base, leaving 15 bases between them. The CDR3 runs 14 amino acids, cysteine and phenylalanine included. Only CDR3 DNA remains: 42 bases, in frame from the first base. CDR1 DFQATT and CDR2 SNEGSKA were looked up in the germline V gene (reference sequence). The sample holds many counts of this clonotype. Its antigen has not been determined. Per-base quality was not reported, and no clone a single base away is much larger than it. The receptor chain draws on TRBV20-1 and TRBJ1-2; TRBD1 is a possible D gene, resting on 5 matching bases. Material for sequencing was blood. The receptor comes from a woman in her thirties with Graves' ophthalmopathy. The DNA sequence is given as TGCAGTGCAGGTCGGGACCGACGTAACTATGGCTACACCTTC. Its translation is CSAGRDRRNYGYTF.